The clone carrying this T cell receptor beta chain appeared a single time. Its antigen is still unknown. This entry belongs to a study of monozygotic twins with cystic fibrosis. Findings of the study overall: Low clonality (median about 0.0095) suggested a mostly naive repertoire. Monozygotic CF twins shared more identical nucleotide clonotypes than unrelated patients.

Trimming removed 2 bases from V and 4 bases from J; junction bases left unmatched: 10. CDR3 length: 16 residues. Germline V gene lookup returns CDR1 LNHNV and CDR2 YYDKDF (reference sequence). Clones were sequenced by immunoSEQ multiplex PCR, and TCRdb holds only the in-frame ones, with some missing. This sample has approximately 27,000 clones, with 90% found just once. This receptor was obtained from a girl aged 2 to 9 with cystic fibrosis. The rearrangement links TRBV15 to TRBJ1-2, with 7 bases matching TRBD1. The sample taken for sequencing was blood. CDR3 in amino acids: CATSRTKGAGGYGYTF. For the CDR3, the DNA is TGTGCCACCAGCAGAACGAAGGGGGCCGGTGGCTATGGCTACACCTTC.